Listed below are T cell receptor beta chains from one sample, sequenced in a study of blood T cell repertoires in COVID-19. The assay was immunoSEQ multiplex PCR, and TCRdb's table has in-frame clones only and misses some. The sample consists of about 280,000 clones, 75% to 90% of them appearing once. Source material: peripheral blood. The origin of the receptors is a woman in her seventies with COVID-19, enrolled during active disease. Both conserved end residues are part of each CDR3. For some rows the clone size is stated as once, few or many, or as a class when expanded; others skip it.

16 | TRBV18 | - | CASSPRQATLNTEAFF
14 | TRBV6-1 | - | CASSEVPQNYGYTF
15 | TRBV19 | - | CASSPRTGGVYEQYF
15 | TRBV5-1 | - | CASSPSGGSLETQYF
15 | TRBV28 | once | CASSSGGAAYNEQFF
13 | TRBV19 | - | CASSWSSGNTIYF
13 | TRBV6-1 | - | CASSERENTEAFF
14 | TRBV18 | once | CASSPRTGTEEQYF
15 | TRBV6-1 | - | CASSERTGVSYGYTF
12 | TRBV2 | - | CASDRDPYEQYF
14 | TRBV4-1 | - | CASSQPTGVLGYTF
15 | TRBV11-2 | - | CASSLDRGGEDTQYF
15 | TRBV9 | - | CASSEGGGVYNEQFF
13 | TRBV2 | once | CASSATGFYEQYF
15 | TRBV2 | - | CASSAWTSGGGEQFF
16 | TRBV5-1 | - | CASSLAGGGRHTEAFF
16 | TRBV5-6 | - | CASLPGRRGRDYGYTF
12 | TRBV6-2/TRBV6-3 | - | CASSYSGNEAFF
14 | TRBV14 | - | CASTYTGQYSPLHF
15 | TRBV3-1/TRBV3-2 | - | CASSLGLAGSGEQFF
12 | TRBV11-3 | - | CASSSPGHGYTF
14 | TRBV14 | few | CASSQKGISYEQYF
15 | TRBV7-2 | once | CASSPLVGPGGTQYF
14 | TRBV5-6 | few | CASSGTATNEKLFF
15 | TRBV7-3 | - | CASSLNRGRNSPLHF
15 | TRBV9 | once | CASSVGSGGVYEQYF
15 | TRBV4-3 | few | CASSQGEAGGYEQYF
14 | TRBV19 | few | CASSIPAGIYGYTF
14 | TRBV7-7 | once | CASSPEPGGVEQYF
17 | TRBV7-6 | - | CASSRRGSQSSYNEQFF
14 | TRBV6-5 | - | CASSRRTGHTEAFF
12 | TRBV5-1 | - | CASSLAGDTQYF
15 | TRBV9 | once | CASSVSGPNTGELFF
12 | TRBV5-3 | - | CARSLKPFKLFF
16 | TRBV6-2/TRBV6-3 | - | CASSRGLAGSTDTQYF
19 | TRBV5-1 | - | CASSLLIPGLAGPTDTQYF
15 | TRBV30 | few | CAWSVRGSISQPQHF
13 | TRBV6-6 | - | CASSTDRGQPQHF
14 | TRBV28 | - | CASTLSGTYNEQFF
15 | TRBV28 | - | CASSLTRVGNQPQHF
14 | TRBV18 | - | CASSPRDRINIQYF
15 | TRBV11-2 | - | CASSFRVAYNSPLHF
16 | TRBV21-1 | - | CASSKENWVAEEPQHF
13 | TRBV11-2 | - | CASSLDTGAEAFF
13 | TRBV4-1 | - | CASSLSKNTEAFF
12 | TRBV5-8 | - | CASSFGYNEQFF
13 | TRBV30 | - | CAWMSGGGYEQYF
14 | TRBV6-6 | once | CASSYGGWENIQYF
12 | TRBV29-1 | - | CSVSEGYYGYTF
15 | TRBV7-9 | - | CASSLDLADSYEQYF
13 | TRBV6-5 | few | CASKSPENTEAFF
15 | TRBV7-2 | - | CASSLGRFSNEKLFF
13 | TRBV24-1 | few | CATSSGGGTEAFF
15 | TRBV21-1 | - | CASSKVRGGDSIQYF
14 | TRBV30 | - | CAWSVGVVAETQYF
11 | TRBV3-1/TRBV3-2 | - | CASSQRETQYF
15 | TRBV2 | - | CASSEWSGGDQPQHF